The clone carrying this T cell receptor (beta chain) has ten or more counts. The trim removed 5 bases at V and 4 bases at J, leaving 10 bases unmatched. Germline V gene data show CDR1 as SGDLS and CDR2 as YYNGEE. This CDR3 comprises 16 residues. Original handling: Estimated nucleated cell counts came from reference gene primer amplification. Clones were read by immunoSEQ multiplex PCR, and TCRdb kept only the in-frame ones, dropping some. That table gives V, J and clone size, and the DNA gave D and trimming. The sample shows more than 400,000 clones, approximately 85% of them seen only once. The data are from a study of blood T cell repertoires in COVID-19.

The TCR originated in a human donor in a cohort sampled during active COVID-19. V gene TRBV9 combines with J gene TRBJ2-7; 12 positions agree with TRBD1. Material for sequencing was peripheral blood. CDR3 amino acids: CASSEGTGGWGYEQYF. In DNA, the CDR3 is TGTGCCAGCAGTGAAGGGACAGGGGGCTGGGGATACGAGCAGTACTTC.